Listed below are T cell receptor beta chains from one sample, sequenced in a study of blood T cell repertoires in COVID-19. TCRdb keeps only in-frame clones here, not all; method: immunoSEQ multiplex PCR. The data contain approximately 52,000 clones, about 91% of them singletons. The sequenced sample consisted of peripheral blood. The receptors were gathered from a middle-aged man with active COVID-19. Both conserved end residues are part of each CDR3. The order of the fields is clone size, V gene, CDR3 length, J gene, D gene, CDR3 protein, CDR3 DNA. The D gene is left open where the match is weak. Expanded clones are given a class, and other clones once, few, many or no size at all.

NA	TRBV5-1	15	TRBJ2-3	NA	CASSLDLRSADTQYF	TGCGCCAGCAGCTTGGACCTTAGGAGTGCAGATACGCAGTATTTT
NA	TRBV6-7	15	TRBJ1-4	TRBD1	CASSPYRGHHEKLFF	TGTGCCAGCAGTCCTTACAGGGGGCATCATGAAAAACTGTTTTTT
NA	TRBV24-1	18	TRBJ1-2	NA	CATSEGLTTGGGFYGYTF	TGTGCCACCAGTGAAGGACTAACCACGGGTGGTGGCTTCTATGGCTACACCTTC
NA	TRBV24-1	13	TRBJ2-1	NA	CATSEGGYNEQFF	TGTGCCACCAGTGAAGGGGGCTACAATGAGCAGTTCTTC
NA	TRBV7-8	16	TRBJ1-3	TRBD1	CASSPNPGGVGNTIYF	TGTGCCAGCAGTCCTAATCCAGGGGGCGTCGGAAACACCATATATTTT
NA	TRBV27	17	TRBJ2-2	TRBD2	CASRLTGLAENTGELFF	TGTGCCAGCAGGCTTACCGGACTAGCGGAGAACACCGGGGAGCTGTTTTTT
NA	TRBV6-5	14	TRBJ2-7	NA	CASSLSTESYEQYF	TGTGCCAGCAGTCTATCGACTGAGTCCTACGAGCAGTACTTC
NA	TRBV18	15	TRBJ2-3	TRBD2	CASSPRGGATDTQYF	TGTGCCAGCTCACCGCGGGGGGGAGCTACAGATACGCAGTATTTT
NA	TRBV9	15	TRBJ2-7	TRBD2	CASSPQREGPYEQYF	TGTGCCAGCAGCCCCCAGCGGGAGGGTCCCTACGAGCAGTACTTC
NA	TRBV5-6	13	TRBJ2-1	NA	CASSLLGVNEQFF	TGTGCCAGCAGCTTGCTAGGGGTCAATGAGCAGTTCTTC
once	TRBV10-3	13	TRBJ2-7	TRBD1	CALLSGTGFEQYF	TGTGCCCTACTTTCCGGGACAGGGTTCGAGCAGTACTTC
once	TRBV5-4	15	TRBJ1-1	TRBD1	CASSPPTGYNTEAFF	TGTGCCAGCAGCCCTCCGACAGGGTACAACACTGAAGCTTTCTTT
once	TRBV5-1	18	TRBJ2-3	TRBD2	CASSLGTSGGTSPDTQYF	TGCGCCAGCAGCTTGGGGACTAGCGGGGGAACTTCCCCAGATACGCAGTATTTT
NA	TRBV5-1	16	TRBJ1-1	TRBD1	CASSLGQGPLNTEAFF	TGCGCCAGCAGCCTAGGACAGGGCCCCTTGAACACTGAAGCTTTCTTT
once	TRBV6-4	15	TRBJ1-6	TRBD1	CASSEDRAMNSPLHF	TGTGCCAGCAGTGAAGACAGGGCGATGAATTCACCCCTCCACTTT
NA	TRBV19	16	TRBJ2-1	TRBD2	CASGKGRTRGNNEQFF	TGTGCCAGTGGTAAGGGCCGGACTAGGGGAAACAATGAGCAGTTCTTC
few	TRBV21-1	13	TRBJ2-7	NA	CASSIRVGNEQYF	TGTGCCAGCAGCATACGGGTTGGCAACGAGCAGTACTTC
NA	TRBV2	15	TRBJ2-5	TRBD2	CASRLSGGGAETQYF	TGTGCCAGCAGGCTCAGCGGGGGGGGAGCGGAGACCCAGTACTTC
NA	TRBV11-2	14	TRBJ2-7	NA	CASSPDPGSREQYF	TGTGCCAGCAGCCCCGACCCGGGTTCTCGCGAGCAGTACTTC
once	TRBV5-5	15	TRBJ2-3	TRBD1	CASSRRDRSTDTQYF	TGTGCCAGCAGCCGCCGGGACAGGAGCACAGATACGCAGTATTTT
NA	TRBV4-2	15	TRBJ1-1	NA	CASSQERQWDTEAFF	TGTGCCAGCAGCCAAGAAAGACAGTGGGACACTGAAGCTTTCTTT
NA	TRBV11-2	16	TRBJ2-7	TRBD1	CASSANSRTGFSEQYF	TGTGCCAGCAGCGCTAATTCTCGGACAGGGTTTAGCGAGCAGTACTTC
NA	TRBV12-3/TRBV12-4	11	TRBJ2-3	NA	CASRGAYTQYF	TGTGCCAGCAGGGGGGCGTATACGCAGTATTTT
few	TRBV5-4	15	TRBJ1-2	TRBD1	CASSEGTAFAYGYTF	TGTGCCAGCAGCGAAGGGACAGCCTTCGCCTATGGCTACACCTTC
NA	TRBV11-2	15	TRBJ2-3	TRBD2	CASSPGLAGIDTQYF	TGTGCCAGCAGCCCCGGACTAGCGGGAATAGATACGCAGTATTTT
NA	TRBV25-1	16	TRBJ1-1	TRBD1	CASTSWAGGYRSEAFF	TGTGCCAGCACCTCATGGGCAGGGGGATATAGATCTGAAGCTTTCTTT
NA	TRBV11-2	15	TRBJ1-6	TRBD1	CASSTLTGRSSPLHF	TGTGCCAGCAGCACCCTGACAGGGCGTAGTTCACCCCTCCACTTT
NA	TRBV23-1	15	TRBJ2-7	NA	CASSQNGTSSYEQYF	TGCGCCAGCAGTCAGAACGGGACATCCTCCTACGAGCAGTACTTC
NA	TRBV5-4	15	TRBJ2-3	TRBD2	CASSLGTSGTDTQYF	TGTGCCAGCAGCTTGGGGACTAGCGGCACAGATACGCAGTATTTT
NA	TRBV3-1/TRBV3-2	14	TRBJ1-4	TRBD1	CASATGGSNEKLFF	TGTGCCAGCGCCACAGGGGGCTCGAATGAAAAACTGTTTTTT
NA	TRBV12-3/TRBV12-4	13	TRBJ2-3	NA	CASSPRLDGTQYF	TGTGCCAGCAGTCCTCGACTAGACGGTACGCAGTATTTT
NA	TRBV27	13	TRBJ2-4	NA	CASSLFPKNIQYF	TGTGCCAGCAGTCTCTTTCCCAAAAACATTCAGTACTTC
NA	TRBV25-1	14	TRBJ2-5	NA	CASSLGRHQETQYF	TGTGCCAGCAGTCTCGGGAGACACCAAGAGACCCAGTACTTC
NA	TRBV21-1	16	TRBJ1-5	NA	CASSQQGTGSNQPQHF	TGTGCCAGCAGCCAACAGGGAACGGGGAGCAATCAGCCCCAGCATTTT
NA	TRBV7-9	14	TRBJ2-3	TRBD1	CAGTGTGDTDTQYF	TGTGCCGGGACCGGGACAGGGGACACAGATACGCAGTATTTT